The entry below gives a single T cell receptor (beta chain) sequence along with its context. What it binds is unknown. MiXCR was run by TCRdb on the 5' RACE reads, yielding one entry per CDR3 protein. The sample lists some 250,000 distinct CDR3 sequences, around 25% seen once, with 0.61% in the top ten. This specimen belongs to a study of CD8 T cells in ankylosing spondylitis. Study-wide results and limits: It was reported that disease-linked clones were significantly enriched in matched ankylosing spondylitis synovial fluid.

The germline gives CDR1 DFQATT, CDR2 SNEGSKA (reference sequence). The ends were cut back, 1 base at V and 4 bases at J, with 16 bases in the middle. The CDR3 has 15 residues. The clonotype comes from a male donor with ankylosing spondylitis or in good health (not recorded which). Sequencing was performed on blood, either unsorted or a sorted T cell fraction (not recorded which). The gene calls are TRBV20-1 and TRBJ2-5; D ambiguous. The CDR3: CSARGVRLVGETQYF. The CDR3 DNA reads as TGCAGTGCTAGAGGAGTTAGGCTAGTTGGAGAGACCCAGTACTTC.